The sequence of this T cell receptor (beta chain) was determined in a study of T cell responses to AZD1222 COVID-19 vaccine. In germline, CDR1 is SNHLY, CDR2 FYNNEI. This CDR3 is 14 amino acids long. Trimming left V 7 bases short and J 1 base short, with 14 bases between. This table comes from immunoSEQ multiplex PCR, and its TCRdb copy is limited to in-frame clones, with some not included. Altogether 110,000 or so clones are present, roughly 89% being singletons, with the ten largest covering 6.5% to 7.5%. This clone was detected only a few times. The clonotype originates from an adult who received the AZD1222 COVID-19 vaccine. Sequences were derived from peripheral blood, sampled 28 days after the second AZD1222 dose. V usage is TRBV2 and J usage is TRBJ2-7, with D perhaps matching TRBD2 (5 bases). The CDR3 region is CASKPGRGSYEQYF. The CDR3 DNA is TGTGCCAGCAAACCGGGTCGGGGATCCTACGAGCAGTACTTC.